The TCR beta chain under discussion was sequenced for a study of blood T cell repertoires in COVID-19 (TCRdb year 2020). Regarding the study in general: The collaborator samples originated in the United States, Italy and Spain and spanned the acute and convalescent phases of COVID-19. Where available, HLA class I and class II types were taken from metadata supplied by the sample provider and were not determined by assay-based typing. The repertoires were released in a freely available public database intended as a resource for research on the immune response to SARS-CoV-2. The samples were drawn from two sources: the first 160 participants of the ongoing ImmuneRACE study, and over 1,000 subjects contributed by 6 global collaborators. A de-identified subject ID, COVID-19 status, age in years and sex were almost always included in the sample metadata. The dataset comprised deeply sampled blood TCRbeta repertoires from subjects exposed to, actively infected with, or recovered from COVID-19. The prospective study material was composed of cDNA or gDNA derived from T cells, B-cell-depleted T cells, or PBMCs.

The immunoSEQ Assay, a bias-controlled multiplex PCR, was used to amplify TCRbeta CDR3 regions from genomic DNA. The authors' pipeline ran thus. The number of nucleated cells in each sample was estimated from the amplification of reference gene primers within the assay. To quantify the absolute abundance of each unique TCRbeta CDR3 rearrangement, sequence reads were collapsed and filtered. Productive Simpson clonality was computed per sample as the square root of Simpson's diversity index over productive rearrangements. Drawn from immuneACCESS, this table holds only the in-frame rearrangements with V and J called that TCRdb kept. Clones are partly lost; checked studies trace under half to an unresolved V gene and leave the rest unexplained. Clone size and V and J calls were adopted from that table, with D and trimming inferred from the DNA. This sample lists about 280,000 clones; 88% were detected once. The ten largest clones take up 9.4% of the sample.

V and J lose 4 bases and 4 bases, and a span of 10 bases separates them. CDR1 and CDR2 were assigned from the germline V gene (reference sequence) as MNHEY and SMNVEV. From its cysteine to its phenylalanine, the CDR3 spans 13 amino acids. Solely the CDR3 DNA is kept, with 39 bases framed from the first base. A note on this clone: The antigen this receptor binds is unknown. There are no base qualities to consult, and no much larger clone falls within one base.

Points the paper makes about the study in general: The amount of clinical and demographic metadata varied by source and participant and was provided uncurated.

Collaborating institutions collected whole blood in K2EDTA tubes following their own protocols. For TCRbeta analysis, collaborators shipped samples in one of three forms: frozen whole blood, isolated PBMCs, or DNA extracted from either of those sample types. The source is a man between 18 and 35 years old with active or convalescent COVID-19. Here the chain combines TRBV27 and TRBJ1-1; perhaps TRBD1 is the D gene, with 5 bases matching. What was sequenced was peripheral blood. The base sequence is TGTGCCAGCAGTTACTGGGGCGGCACTGAAGCTTTCTTT. Its amino acids are CASSYWGGTEAFF.